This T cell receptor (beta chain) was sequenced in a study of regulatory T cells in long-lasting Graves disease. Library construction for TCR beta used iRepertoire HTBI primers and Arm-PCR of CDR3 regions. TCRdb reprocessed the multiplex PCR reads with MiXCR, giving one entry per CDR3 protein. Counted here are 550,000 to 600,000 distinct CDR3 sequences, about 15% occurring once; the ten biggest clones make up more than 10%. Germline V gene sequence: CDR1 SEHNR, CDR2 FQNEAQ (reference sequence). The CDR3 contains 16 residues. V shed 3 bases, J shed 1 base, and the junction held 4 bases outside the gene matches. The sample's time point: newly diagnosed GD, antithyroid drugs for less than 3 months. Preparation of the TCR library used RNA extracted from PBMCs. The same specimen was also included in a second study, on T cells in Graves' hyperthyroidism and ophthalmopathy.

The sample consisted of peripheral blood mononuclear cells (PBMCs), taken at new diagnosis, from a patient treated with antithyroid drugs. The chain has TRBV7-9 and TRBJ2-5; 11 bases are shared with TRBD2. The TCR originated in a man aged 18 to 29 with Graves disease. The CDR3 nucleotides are TGTGCCAGCAGCTTGGGACTAGCGGAAATCCAAGAGACCCAGTACTTC. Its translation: CASSLGLAEIQETQYF.